These 14 T cell receptor beta chains were all obtained from the same sample, sequenced in a study of T cell responses to AZD1222 COVID-19 vaccine. Method: immunoSEQ multiplex PCR; TCRdb's copy keeps in-frame clones and lacks some. The sample includes 130,000 to 150,000 clones, 85% to 95% of them seen just once. The sample in question was peripheral blood, obtained on day 0 of AZD1222 vaccination. Receptors originate from an adult in good health.

The rearrangement joins TRBV19 to TRBJ1-1; no definite D call. Germline V gene lookup returns CDR1 LNHDA and CDR2 SQIVND (reference sequence). Trimming shortened V by 5 bases and J by 1 base, and 11 bases separated the two germline ends. The CDR3 is 14 residues long. The CDR3 sequence is CASSPAGSNTEAFF. The DNA of the CDR3 is TGTGCCAGTAGTCCGGCCGGGTCGAACACTGAAGCTTTCTTT.

The CDR3 nucleotides are TGTGCCAGCAGCCAAGAAATGGGCAGGCAAAACTATGGCTACACCTTC. It specifies CASSQEMGRQNYGYTF. The rearrangement joins TRBV4-2 to TRBJ1-2, with D unresolved. Germline loops: CDR1 LGHNA, CDR2 YNFKEQ. The CDR3 loop spans 16 amino acids. Trimming shortened V by 0 bases and J by 2 bases, and 13 bases separated the two germline ends.

This chain's CDR3 is CASSLYLGVGEQFF. CDR3 bases: TGTGCCAGCAGCTTGTACCTAGGGGTAGGTGAGCAGTTCTTC. This rearrangement joins TRBV7-8 to TRBJ2-1; maybe TRBD1 (5 bases). The CDR3 consists of 14 residues. The germline gives CDR1 SGHVS, CDR2 FQNEAQ. V lost 3 bases and J lost 9, with 15 bases in between.

The genes are TRBV7-9 and TRBJ2-7; D is tentatively TRBD1 or TRBD2 (5 bases each). V lost 4 bases and J 7 bases, leaving 17 bases between the germline ends. The CDR3 totals 14 residues. Germline V gives CDR1 SEHNR, CDR2 FQNEAQ (reference sequence). The CDR3 nucleotides read TGTGCCAGCAGCTCCTTGGGGGAGCGCGAAGAGCAGTACTTC. This sequence encodes CASSSLGEREEQYF.

The rearrangement joins TRBV27 to TRBJ2-2; D unresolved. Trimming removed 3 bases at V and 3 bases at J, with 5 bases between. CDR1 is MNHEY and CDR2 is SMNVEV in the germline V gene (reference sequence). The CDR3 length is 13 residues. CDR3 nucleotides: TGTGCCAGCAGTTTCGGTTACACCGGGGAGCTGTTTTTT. Translation gives CASSFGYTGELFF.

CDR3 protein: CAGGSGTEAFF. The DNA for the CDR3 is TGTGCCGGCGGATCCGGTACTGAAGCTTTCTTT. The chain recombines TRBV30 with TRBJ1-1, with D hard to call. This CDR3 spans 11 amino acids. V lost 8 bases to trimming and J lost 5 bases, with 12 bases between them. Germline CDR1 GTSNPN, CDR2 SVGIG (reference sequence).

The chain links TRBV10-1 to TRBJ1-5; 7 positions agree with TRBD1. CDR1 and CDR2 (germline): WNHNN, SYGVQD (reference sequence). The CDR3 loop spans 15 amino acids. Trimming at V came to 9 bases and at J to 3 bases, leaving 11 bases not matched to a gene. The CDR3 DNA follows: TGCGCCAGGGTTACAGGGGACTGGAACAATCAGCCCCAGCATTTT. It codes for CARVTGDWNNQPQHF.

The chain links TRBV6-5 to TRBJ2-4; D is perhaps TRBD2 (5 bases). This CDR3 is 15 amino acids long. The V gene lost 4 bases and the J gene lost 0 bases, with 10 bases spanning the gap. CDR1 and CDR2 (germline): MNHEY, SVGAGI. In DNA form, the CDR3 reads TGTGCCAGCAGTTCGGACTCCCAAGCCAAAAACATTCAGTACTTC. The encoded protein is CASSSDSQAKNIQYF.

The genes are TRBV19 and TRBJ2-7, with a possible D match to TRBD1 (6 bases). The length of the CDR3 is 16 residues. Germline V gives CDR1 LNHDA, CDR2 SQIVND (reference sequence). V gave up 4 bases and J gave up 0 bases, with 16 bases separating them. CDR3 coding DNA: TGTGCCAGTAGTAAGGCCACAGGGAGTCCCTCCTACGAGCAGTACTTC. It encodes CASSKATGSPSYEQYF.

The V gene is TRBV19, the J gene TRBJ2-7; 8 nucleotides line up with TRBD1. This CDR3 has 15 amino acids. Trimming cost V 1 base and J 3 bases; bases outside gene matches: 5. Germline V CDR1 and CDR2: LNHDA, SQIVND (reference sequence). The CDR3 coding sequence is TGTGCCAGTAGTATAGCGGGGACAGGCCACTACGAGCAGTACTTC. It translates to CASSIAGTGHYEQYF.

The CDR3 is CASSTAGTQYF. CDR3 coding DNA: TGTGCCAGTAGTACGGCAGGGACCCAGTACTTC. The rearrangement uses TRBV19 and TRBJ2-5; no firm D call. Trimming stripped 4 bases from V and 7 bases from J, with 7 bases between. CDR3 length: 11 amino acids. Per germline, CDR1 LNHDA and CDR2 SQIVND (reference sequence).

The rearrangement joins TRBV4-1 to TRBJ2-5, with D perhaps matching TRBD1 or TRBD2 (5 bases each). Trimming stripped 3 bases from V and 0 bases from J, with 17 bases between. The CDR3 loop spans 17 amino acids. Per germline, CDR1 MGHRA and CDR2 YSYEKL. CDR3 region: CASSQLDWGPDQETQYF. CDR3 sequence (DNA): TGCGCCAGCAGCCAGCTGGACTGGGGACCAGACCAAGAGACCCAGTACTTC.

V and J are TRBV11-2 and TRBJ1-1; D is undetermined. Germline CDR1 and CDR2: SGHAT and FQNNGV. V was clipped by 1 base and J by 5 bases, with 14 bases between them. This CDR3 is 15 amino acids long. CDR3 sequence: CASSLAAQLFTEAFF. The CDR3, as DNA: TGTGCCAGCAGCTTAGCGGCCCAGTTGTTTACTGAAGCTTTCTTT.

This clone was recorded once. The chain joins TRBV2 to TRBJ1-5; D ambiguous. Trimming shortened V by 6 bases and J by 3 bases, and 12 bases separated the two germline ends. CDR1 is SNHLY, CDR2 FYNNEI, per germline. CDR3 size: 14 residues. Here the CDR3 reads CASRYRQDNQPQHF. In DNA, the CDR3 is TGTGCCAGCAGGTATCGGCAGGACAATCAGCCCCAGCATTTT.